These T cell receptor beta chains were read from a single sample in a study of CD8+CD57+ T cells in acquired aplastic anemia. TCRdb reprocessed the reads with MiXCR, giving one entry per CDR3 protein. The sample comprises 160,000 or so distinct CDR3 sequences, around half of which are singletons, and less than 3% rests with the top ten. The specimen was sorted CD4+, CD8+, or CD8+CD57+ T cells (not recorded which) from PBMCs. The receptors originated from a human donor with aplastic anemia. Each CDR3 is given with its conserved first and last residue. A D gene is named only where the DNA matches it firmly. Where a row states a size, it is once, few, many or the class of an expanded clone; other rows omit it.

>TRBV6-1|12|TRBJ2-5|many|NA
TGTGCCAGCAGCGCCTCCAGTGAGACCCAGTACTTC
CASSASSETQYF
>TRBV9|14|TRBJ2-7|many|TRBD1
TGTGCCAGCAACGTAGGACAGGGGGTTTCCGAGCAGTACTTC
CASNVGQGVSEQYF
>TRBV15|14|TRBJ1-6|NA|NA
TGTGCCACGAGTCTCACCTCCTATAATTCACCCCTCCACTTT
CATSLTSYNSPLHF
>TRBV12-3/TRBV12-4|13|TRBJ1-1|NA|NA
TGTGCCAGCAGGTTAGAGACGAACACTGAAGCTTTCTTT
CASRLETNTEAFF
>TRBV29-1|12|TRBJ1-1|many|NA
TGCAGCGAGTTGAGGGGGAGCACTGAAGCTTTCTTT
CSELRGSTEAFF
>TRBV28|16|TRBJ1-6|NA|NA
TGTGCCAGCACCACCCTATTGGCAGGGAAGAATTCACCCCTCCACTTT
CASTTLLAGKNSPLHF
>TRBV19|16|TRBJ1-2|once|NA
TGTGCCAGTAGTAAACGAGGGGGGATAGCTAACTATGGCTACACCTTC
CASSKRGGIANYGYTF
>TRBV7-6|14|TRBJ1-6|NA|TRBD1
TGTGCCAGCAGCTTAGGACAGGGATCCCGCCGCCTCCACTTT
CASSLGQGSRRLHF
>TRBV5-4|15|TRBJ2-7|many|NA
TGTGCCAGCAGCACCACCACCGGGTCACAGGACGAGCAGTACTTC
CASSTTTGSQDEQYF
>TRBV2|15|TRBJ2-7|many|NA
TGTGCCACTTCATCCGGGGGCGTAGAGCTTTACGAGCAGTACTTC
CATSSGGVELYEQYF
>TRBV29-1|14|TRBJ1-2|many|NA
TGCAGCGTCGTGCCAGCTGGGGGGGCCGGGGGCTACACCTTC
CSVVPAGGAGGYTF
>TRBV24-1|14|TRBJ1-2|NA|TRBD1
TGTGCCACCAGTGACCCCGGGACAGGGAATGGCTACACCTTC
CATSDPGTGNGYTF
>TRBV12-3/TRBV12-4|12|TRBJ2-3|many|NA
TGTGCCAGCAGTTTCGGCACAGATACGCAGTATTTT
CASSFGTDTQYF
>TRBV20-1|13|TRBJ2-7|NA|NA
TGCAGTGCCTTGGGCCAGCTATCCTACGAGCAGTACTTC
CSALGQLSYEQYF
>TRBV10-3|16|TRBJ2-3|many|TRBD2
TGTGCCATCAGTGAGCCGGGACTAGCGGGAGAAGATACGCAGTATTTT
CAISEPGLAGEDTQYF
>TRBV24-1|15|TRBJ2-1|NA|TRBD2
TGTGCCACCAGTGACCCGGGGGAGGGGTCCAATGAGCAGTTCTTC
CATSDPGEGSNEQFF
>TRBV24-1|14|TRBJ2-2|once|TRBD1
TGTGCCACCAGTGACTTGACAGGGACCGGGGAGCTGTTTTTT
CATSDLTGTGELFF
>TRBV6-5|14|TRBJ2-5|many|NA
TGTGCCAGCAGTTACGATTTCTTTGGAGAGACCCAGTACTTC
CASSYDFFGETQYF
>TRBV20-1|13|TRBJ2-3|many|NA
TGCAGTGCTAGAGTGGTAGGGGCAGATACGCAGTATTTT
CSARVVGADTQYF
>TRBV12-3/TRBV12-4|14|TRBJ2-5|many|NA
TGTGCCAGCACCTCCCGGTTTTCCAAAGAGACCCAGTACTTC
CASTSRFSKETQYF
>TRBV24-1|13|TRBJ2-3|NA|NA
TGTGCCACCGGCAGCGGGCGCACAGATATGCCGTATTTT
CATGSGRTDMPYF
>TRBV20-1|13|TRBJ2-1|many|TRBD2
TGCAGTGCGACTAGCGGGATTTTCGGTGAGCAGTTCTTC
CSATSGIFGEQFF
>TRBV5-1|16|TRBJ1-1|NA|NA
TGCGCCAGCAGCTTGAAGCGGGGGACGGAGAACACTGAAGCTTTCTTT
CASSLKRGTENTEAFF
>TRBV7-9|13|TRBJ1-2|NA|NA
TGTGCCAGCAGCGATTTGGGATACGACGGCTACACCTTC
CASSDLGYDGYTF
>TRBV24-1|15|TRBJ2-6|NA|NA
TGTGCCACCAGTGATTTCAAGCGCGGGGCCAACGTCCTGACTTTC
CATSDFKRGANVLTF
>TRBV6-4|14|TRBJ2-3|many|NA
TGTGCCAGCAGTGTGGGCTCAGGTGTGGATACGCAGTATTTT
CASSVGSGVDTQYF
>TRBV6-5|11|TRBJ1-1|many|NA
TGTGCCAGCAGTTCGACACTTGAAGCTTTCTTT
CASSSTLEAFF
>TRBV9|14|TRBJ1-5|many|NA
TGTGCCAGCAGCGTAGAGGGCGGAAATCAGCCCCAGCATTTT
CASSVEGGNQPQHF
>TRBV10-3|13|TRBJ2-3|NA|TRBD2
TGTGCCAGCAGTACTAGCGGCGCAGATACGCAGTATTTT
CASSTSGADTQYF
>TRBV7-2|15|TRBJ2-2|NA|NA
TGTGCCAGCAGCTTATCTGCAGTGAACACCGGGGAGCTGTTTTTT
CASSLSAVNTGELFF
>TRBV4-2|17|TRBJ2-3|NA|TRBD2
TGTGCCAGCAGCCAAGGCCTAGCGGGCTCTAGCACAGATACGCAGTATTTT
CASSQGLAGSSTDTQYF
>TRBV7-9|11|TRBJ1-2|NA|NA
TGTGCCGGACAGTCTAACTATGGCTACACCTTC
CAGQSNYGYTF
>TRBV5-8|15|TRBJ2-6|many|TRBD1
TGTGCCAGCAGCGGAGGACAGGGTCGGGCCAACGTCCTGACTTTC
CASSGGQGRANVLTF
>TRBV25-1|15|TRBJ1-2|NA|NA
TGTGCCAGCAGTGATGTGGGGTCGGCTAACTATGGCTACACCTTC
CASSDVGSANYGYTF
>TRBV9|15|TRBJ2-3|NA|NA
TGTGCCAGCAGCGTGGGCGGCCCAGGCACAGATACGCAGTATTTT
CASSVGGPGTDTQYF
>TRBV7-3|16|TRBJ2-5|many|NA
TGTGCCAGCAAAGTGCGGGGAGGACCCAACGGGGAGACCCAGTACTTC
CASKVRGGPNGETQYF
>TRBV19|16|TRBJ2-3|NA|NA
TGTGCCAGTAGTATAGATATCGCACTAGGGTTGGATACGCAGTATTTT
CASSIDIALGLDTQYF
>TRBV19|14|TRBJ2-2|NA|NA
TGTGCCAGTAGAGGCGGTGCAAACACCAGGGAGCTGTTTTTT
CASRGGANTRELFF
>TRBV29-1|16|TRBJ2-5|NA|TRBD1
TGCAGCGTTGAAGCTAACAGCAGGGGGCAAGAGGAGACCCAGTACTTC
CSVEANSRGQEETQYF